The source of this T cell receptor (beta chain) is a study of cytotoxic CD8 clonotypes in ibrutinib-treated CLL. Data came from immunoSEQ multiplex PCR; TCRdb stores just in-frame clones and leaves some out. The table lists roughly 250,000 clones, 60% to 75% of them singletons. Specimen: PBMCs, collected after 24 months of ibrutinib treatment. This clonotype was sampled from a human donor with chronic lymphocytic leukemia.

The CDR3 DNA sequence: TGTGCCAGCAAAAAGGGCTTGAGCGGCTACACCTTC. Translated: CASKKGLSGYTF. V usage is TRBV27 and J usage is TRBJ1-2; D gene uncertain. The CDR3 spans 12 residues. CDR1 MNHEY and CDR2 SMNVEV come from the germline V gene (reference sequence). Trimming took 7 bases from V and 8 from J, leaving 14 bases between them.